Sequencing of this T cell receptor beta chain was carried out in a study of T cell clusters in autoimmune cytopenias. Study-wide background: Per sample, median TRB depth was approximately 52,000 reads, yielding a median roughly 2,000 distinct clonotypes.

On this clonotype itself: What it binds is unknown.

TRB amplification used 250 ng of peripheral blood genomic DNA. TRB rearrangements were amplified by touch-down multiplex PCR with mixed TRB-A/B primers. After re-calling the multiplex PCR reads, TCRdb lists one entry per CDR3 protein, DNA absent. This sample's clone table lists 7,700 or so distinct CDR3 sequences. Study results and caveats: Primary autoimmune cytopenia patients seemingly lacked the physiological T cell clusters found in healthy donors.

Sequencing used peripheral blood. The sequence was obtained from a human donor with an autoimmune cytopenia or autoimmune hepatitis (not recorded which).

CDR3 protein: CASKRTQRDHQPQHF. V is TRBV19 and J is TRBJ1-5. The CDR3 loop spans 15 amino acids. Germline V gives CDR1 LNHDA, CDR2 SQIVND (reference sequence).